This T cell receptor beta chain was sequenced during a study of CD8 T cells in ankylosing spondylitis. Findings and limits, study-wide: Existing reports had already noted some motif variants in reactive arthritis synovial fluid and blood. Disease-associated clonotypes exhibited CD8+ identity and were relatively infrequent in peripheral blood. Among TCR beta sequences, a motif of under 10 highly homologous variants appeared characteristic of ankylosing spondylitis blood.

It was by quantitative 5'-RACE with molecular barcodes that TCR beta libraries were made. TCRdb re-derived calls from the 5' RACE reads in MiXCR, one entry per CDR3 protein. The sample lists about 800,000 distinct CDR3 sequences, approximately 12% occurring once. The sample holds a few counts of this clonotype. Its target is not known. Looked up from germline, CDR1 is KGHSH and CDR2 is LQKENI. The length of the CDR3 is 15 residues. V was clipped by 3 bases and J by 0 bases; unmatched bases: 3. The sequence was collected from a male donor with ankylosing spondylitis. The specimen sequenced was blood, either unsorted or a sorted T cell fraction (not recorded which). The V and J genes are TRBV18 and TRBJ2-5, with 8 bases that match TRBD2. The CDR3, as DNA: TGTGCCAGCTCACCCCAGCGGGAGTACCAAGAGACCCAGTACTTC. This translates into CASSPQREYQETQYF.